This T cell receptor (beta chain) came from a study of shared clonotypes between healthy human individuals. Study-level information: The study enrolled a couple of women and three men aged 18 to 49. Study findings and constraints: At large depth, rarefaction still showed sorted-subset sequencing to be incomplete.

Within Nashville, Tennessee resided all donors, each a Caucasian adult. A CD45RA+ naive subset and a CD45RA-negative memory subset were split from CD4+ cells. For this clone: The antigen is undetermined.

Here immunoSEQ multiplex PCR was the method, and the copy in TCRdb shows in-frame clones only, minus some. The repertoire includes 150,000 to 200,000 clones, around 63% of them detected once, and under 11% sits in the top ten. This clonotype was obtained from a young man in good health. Source material: memory CD4+ T cells sorted from blood. Subset in this sample: CD45RA-negative fraction.

The chain's CDR3 is CASSQDLGETQYF. The CDR3 bases are TGTGCCAGCAGCCAAGATTTAGGAGAGACCCAGTACTTC. The J gene is TRBJ2-5, the V gene TRBV14, with D unresolved. The germline CDR1 and CDR2 sequences are SGHDN and FVKESK. The CDR3 totals 13 residues. V was shortened by 0 bases and J by 4 bases, with 6 bases between the two germline ends. Complete variable domain (other parts from reference TRBV14 and TRBJ2-5): EAGVTQFPSHSVIEKGQTVTLRCDPISGHDNLYWYRRVMGKEIKFLLHFVKESKQDESGMPNNRFLAERTGGTYSTLKVQPAELEDSGVYFCASSQDLGETQYFGPGTRLLVL.